This paragraph covers one TCR beta chain sequence. What antigen it recognizes has not been identified. No clone much larger than this one lies a single base away; base qualities are absent. This record comes from a study of shared clonotypes between healthy human individuals (dated by TCRdb to 2019 to 2021). About the study as a whole: Three men and two women, aged 18 to 49 years, made up the cohort. To estimate repertoire size and how much clonotypes are shared between individuals, the study performed deep sequencing of blood TCR repertoires from about five healthy adults. Between about 0.9 and 10 billion PBMCs per donor were obtained by leukapheresis. To increase sequencing depth and limit assay-specific biases, different laboratories used diverse techniques to prepare libraries and sequence TCR repertoires. For each donor, CD4 naive and CD4 memory were each given three plates, CD8 naive was given two plates, and CD8 memory was given one plate.

CDR1 KGHSH and CDR2 LQKENI were looked up in the germline V gene. The cysteine opens and the phenylalanine closes a CDR3 of 14 amino acids. CDR3 DNA only is kept here, 42 bases in frame from base 1. At the junction V is shortened by 6 bases and J by 3 bases; bases outside the gene matches: 4. Using the deep immunoSEQ assay, TCR CDR3 regions were amplified from genomic DNA by multiplex PCR. Extracted genomic DNA from each cell subset was distributed evenly across all wells of several immunoSEQ 96-well plates, and each plate was treated as a replicate. Each replicate PCR for sorted subsets received around 200 ng genomic DNA, equal to some 32,000 T cell genomes. Purified libraries were measured with a Qubit 3.0 fluorometer, size-checked on a Bioanalyzer 2100, and measured again with the KAPA Library Quantification kit. Every immunoSEQ 96-well plate was sequenced on a separate single-read 150-cycle Illumina NextSeq 550 flow cell. The authors' pipeline ran thus. Because the immunoSEQ output held only junctional sequences and lacked quality scores, the filtering could not match the filtering applied to full-length reads. Sequences were annotated with PyIR, a Python wrapper for IgBLAST v1.9, using IMGT germline references to assign V/J genes and CDR3. Reads with weak V/J assignments (E-value above 1e-6), missing CDR3, stop codons, out-of-frame junctions, or ambiguous translated residues were removed. V3J clonotypes were defined by identical inferred V gene, J gene, and CDR3 amino acid sequence. To compute the percentage overlap between repertoires, the number of shared unique clonotypes was divided by the size of the smaller repertoire. Three approaches were used to assess repertoire richness: RTK rarefaction, the Chao1 estimator, and Recon v2.1 estimates of unobserved clonotypes. OLGA was used to compute generation probabilities for all TCRbeta clonotypes that the gDNA method yielded from several donors. TCRdb limited this immuneACCESS table to in-frame rearrangements with V and J called. A share of clones is missing; checked studies link under half to unresolved V genes, and the rest is unexplained. V and J calls and clone size are copied from that table; D and trimming were computed from the DNA. For this sample the table gives 300,000 or so clones, of which around 74% were detected only once. Around 10% of the sample belongs to the ten largest clones.

What the study reported, not specific to this receptor: Naive subsets generally had larger estimated clonotype richness than memory subsets did. Because the study included only a small number of donors, the genetic and exposure-history diversity represented was limited. Higher generation probabilities were observed for clonotypes shared by all four sorted-subset donors than for non-shared clonotypes. Sampling was restricted to blood, and TCR repertoires in tissue are likely to differ from TCR repertoires in blood. Pairwise subsampling indicated that sequencing depth was expected to affect the degree of clonotype sharing among donors. Even with the large sequencing depth, rarefaction of the sorted-subset datasets indicated that sequencing was incomplete. When four donors were compared, the shared fraction of clonotypes was 5% to 6.5% for naive CD4, around 3.5% for naive CD8, 2.3% for memory CD4, and roughly 0.4% for memory CD8.

Healthy HIV-negative adults with no recently reported acute infections or vaccinations were included as donors. All donors were Caucasian adults living in Nashville, Tennessee, USA. CD4+ T cells were enriched by magnetic negative selection, after which naive cells were positively selected on CD45RA and the negative fraction was taken as the memory subset. After blood collection by leukapheresis, PBMCs were isolated using Ficoll-Histopaque density gradient centrifugation and then cryopreserved in the vapor phase of liquid nitrogen. Purity and quantity of every magnetically sorted T cell population were checked by analytical flow cytometry. Genomic DNA was isolated from each sorted fraction and quantified by UV absorbance on a Nanodrop 2000c.

This receptor chain uses TRBV18 and TRBJ1-4; TRBD1 fits 7 bases in the junction. The receptor comes from a man aged 25-45 years in good health. The sample taken for sequencing was memory CD4+ T cells sorted from blood. The cell subset or site label on this specimen signifies: CD45RA-negative fraction. The CDR3 here reads CASSSTGSNEKLFF. The DNA sequence reads TGTGCCAGCTCTTCGACAGGGTCTAATGAAAAACTGTTTTTT.